Each of the 19 T cell receptor beta chains below was sequenced from the same sample in a study of OX40 agonist ivuxolimab in advanced cancers. Produced via immunoSEQ multiplex PCR; TCRdb's table is partial and in-frame only. The table has about 98,000 clones, around nine tenths seen once. Sequencing used CD4+ or CD8+ T cells sorted from blood, obtained in a trial of the OX40 agonist ivuxolimab. The receptors stem from an adult with an advanced solid tumor such as melanoma, head and neck, liver or kidney cancer.

The chain combines TRBV2 with TRBJ2-7, with D tentatively TRBD2 (5 bases). Germline CDR1 and CDR2: SNHLY and FYNNEI. Between the trimmed V and J ends, which lost 7 bases and 0 bases, there was a span of 13 bases. This CDR3 comprises 14 residues. The CDR3 coding sequence is TGTGCCAGCACCTCGGGATCCCTCTCCTACGAGCAGTACTTC. Its protein is CASTSGSLSYEQYF. The variable domain in full, with the rest retrieved from reference TRBV2 and TRBJ2-7, is EPEVTQTPSHQVTQMGQEVILRCVPISNHLYFYWYRQILGQKVEFLVSFYNNEISEKSEIFDDQFSVERPDGSNFTLKIRSTKLEDSAMYFCASTSGSLSYEQYFGPGTRLTVT.

The rearrangement uses TRBV5-1 and TRBJ2-5; no definite D call. V was pared by 2 bases and J by 5 bases, with 10 bases between. CDR3 size: 13 residues. Germline V gene lookup returns CDR1 SGHRS and CDR2 YFSETQ. The CDR3 is CASSFGRMETQYF. The CDR3 region has the DNA TGCGCCAGCAGCTTCGGTCGGATGGAGACCCAGTACTTC.

This clone was found once. This chain joins TRBV18 and TRBJ1-3; unclear D gene. Germline V gene data show CDR1 as KGHSH and CDR2 as LQKENI. V was trimmed by 3 bases and J by 4 bases, leaving 16 bases between them. This CDR3 has 16 amino acids. CDR3 region: CASSPSLVSAGNTIYF. The CDR3 bases are TGTGCCAGCTCACCTTCTCTGGTTTCGGCGGGAAACACCATATATTTT.

The chain recombines TRBV7-2 with TRBJ2-2; D perhaps matches TRBD1 (5 bases). CDR1 and CDR2 (germline): SGHTA, FQGNSA. The CDR3 is 15 amino acids. The germline V and J ends were trimmed by 1 base and 7 bases, with 13 bases remaining between them. The CDR3 DNA reads TGTGCCAGCAGCTTAGAGGGGCGGCCGGTCGGGGAGCTGTTTTTT. Translated: CASSLEGRPVGELFF.

This clone was observed a few times. The rearrangement links TRBV29-1 to TRBJ2-3, with D perhaps TRBD2 (7 bases). The germline gives CDR1 SQVTM, CDR2 ANQGSEA. The length of the CDR3 is 14 residues. V dropped 4 bases and J dropped 8 bases, with 19 bases sitting between them. The CDR3 spells CSVGGGTLQGTQYF. DNA of the CDR3: TGCAGCGTTGGGGGAGGGACTCTACAGGGTACGCAGTATTTT.

The chain combines TRBV10-3 with TRBJ2-7, with 7 bases aligning to TRBD1. The V gene's germline CDR1 is ENHRY and CDR2 SYGVKD. There are 13 residues in the CDR3. The ends lost 8 bases at V and 3 bases at J; junction bases unmatched: 7. CDR3 region: CAIGTETSYEQYF. The CDR3 bases are TGTGCCATCGGGACAGAAACAAGCTACGAGCAGTACTTC.

This chain uses TRBV4-3 with TRBJ1-4; no clear D gene. The CDR3 runs to 16 residues. Trimming pared 0 bases from V and 4 bases from J, leaving 12 bases between. The V gene's germline CDR1 is LGHNA and CDR2 YSLEER. The DNA for the CDR3 is TGCGCCAGCAGCCAAGATGGCGGCGGATTTAATGAAAAACTGTTTTTT. The encoded protein is CASSQDGGGFNEKLFF.

The chain couples TRBV7-9 to TRBJ1-2; 8 bases fit TRBD1. The CDR3 runs to 15 residues. The V gene's germline CDR1 is SEHNR and CDR2 FQNEAQ (reference sequence). J gave up 5 bases and V 5 bases, and 10 bases lay outside the gene matches. The DNA of the CDR3 is TGTGCCAGCAGCGCTCGACAGGGGCCTTTTTATGGCTACACCTTC. Translating it yields CASSARQGPFYGYTF.

This chain joins TRBV10-3 and TRBJ2-5; D is possibly TRBD1 (5 bases). CDR3 length equals 12 residues. Deletions cut 6 bases from V and 4 bases from J, with 9 bases between. CDR1 ENHRY and CDR2 SYGVKD come from the germline V gene. The CDR3 nucleotides are TGTGCCATCAGCGACAGTGGAGAGACCCAGTACTTC. Protein: CAISDSGETQYF.

V is TRBV5-1 and J is TRBJ2-5; D not certain. Trimming took 4 bases from V and 1 from J, leaving 14 bases between them. The germline gives CDR1 SGHRS, CDR2 YFSETQ. This CDR3 is 15 amino acids long. The CDR3 reads CASSPDGRSQETQYF. CDR3 in DNA: TGCGCCAGCAGCCCAGACGGCAGGTCCCAAGAGACCCAGTACTTC.

The V gene is TRBV2, the J gene TRBJ2-3; D possibly uses TRBD1 or TRBD2 (7 bases each). The germline gives CDR1 SNHLY, CDR2 FYNNEI. The CDR3 totals 14 residues. Trimming stripped 6 bases from V and 2 bases from J, with 12 bases between. The CDR3 is CASRSGTVTDTQYF. Written as DNA, the CDR3 is TGTGCCAGCAGGAGCGGGACAGTCACAGATACGCAGTATTTT.

This chain links TRBV7-2 with TRBJ1-4; D is unresolved. The CDR3 totals 14 residues. V shed 5 bases and J shed 5 bases, with 12 bases lying between them. CDR1 and CDR2 from the germline V gene are SGHTA and FQGNSA. DNA for the CDR3: TGTGCCAGCAGCCGGAGGGCCAAAAATGAAAAACTGTTTTTT. This encodes CASSRRAKNEKLFF.

V usage is TRBV5-4 and J usage is TRBJ1-2; 8 positions match TRBD1. This CDR3 contains 15 residues. V shed 3 bases and J 7 bases; nucleotides not matched to a gene: 11. Germline values: CDR1 SGHNT, CDR2 YYREEE (reference sequence). CDR3 residues: CASSSFKQGGVGYTF. CDR3 bases: TGTGCCAGCAGCTCGTTTAAACAGGGGGGCGTTGGCTACACCTTC.

The rearrangement uses TRBV4-2 and TRBJ2-2, with a tentative D call TRBD2 (7 bases). CDR3 length equals 19 residues. V was trimmed by 2 bases and J by 1 base, leaving 20 bases between them. Per the germline V gene, CDR1 is LGHNA and CDR2 is YNFKEQ. The CDR3 bases are TGTGCCAGCAGCCAAAGTGGGAGGGTGAGAGGGGGGAACACCGGGGAGCTGTTTTTT. It codes for CASSQSGRVRGGNTGELFF.

Note on this clone: Germline and junction disagree at one end, which may indicate a read error. The chain couples TRBV15 to TRBJ2-5; no reliable D call. The CDR3 has 12 amino acids. Germline CDR1 is LNHNV and CDR2 is YYDKDF (reference sequence). The CDR3 is CASSSLGETQYF. CDR3 coding DNA: TGTGCCAGCAGCAGCCTCGGGGAGACCCAGTACTTC.

This clone has a handful of counts. The genes are TRBV7-9 and TRBJ2-7; TRBD2 might be the D (5 bases). The CDR3 is made up of 14 amino acids. CDR1 is SEHNR and CDR2 is FQNEAQ in the germline V gene (reference sequence). V lost 5 bases and J lost 0, with 11 bases in between. The CDR3 region has the DNA TGTGCCAGCAGCGTCAGCGGTAGCTCCTACGAGCAGTACTTC. It yields the protein CASSVSGSSYEQYF.

The chain is built from TRBV9 and TRBJ2-1, with TRBD1 identical over 7 bases. V lost 3 bases and J lost 2; bases outside the gene matches: 5. Germline CDR1 and CDR2: SGDLS and YYNGEE. The CDR3 is 15 residues long. The CDR3 sequence is CASSETGLPYNEQFF. The CDR3 bases are TGTGCCAGCAGCGAGACAGGGCTACCCTACAATGAGCAGTTCTTC. The full variable domain, in which reference TRBV9 and TRBJ2-1 provide the parts outside the CDR3, is DSGVTQTPKHLITATGQRVTLRCSPRSGDLSVYWYQQSLDQGLQFLIQYYNGEERAKGNILERFSAQQFPDLHSELNLSSLELGDSALYFCASSETGLPYNEQFFGPGTRLTVL.

The chain's CDR3 is CASSRDGQETQYF. The CDR3, as DNA: TGTGCCAGCAGCCGGGACGGTCAAGAGACCCAGTACTTC. The chain recombines TRBV7-2 with TRBJ2-5, with D possibly being TRBD1 or TRBD2 (5 bases each). The CDR3 runs 13 residues. Germline lookup yields CDR1 SGHTA and CDR2 FQGNSA. Trimming stripped 5 bases from V and 2 bases from J, with 9 bases between.

The rearrangement uses TRBV14 and TRBJ2-5; D remains ambiguous. The V and J ends lost 0 bases and 6 bases respectively, with 5 bases between them. The CDR3 is 12 residues long. Per the germline V gene, CDR1 is SGHDN and CDR2 is FVKESK. The DNA for the CDR3 is TGTGCCAGCAGCCAAGATAGACAGACCCAGTACTTC. This sequence encodes CASSQDRQTQYF.